This T cell receptor (beta chain) emerged from a study of early T cells in non-severe SARS-CoV-2 infection (dated by TCRdb to the early 2020s). Study-wide context: TCR sequencing used bulk RNA from unsorted whole blood, so alpha and beta chains could not be paired. The paper as a whole reports these results and caveats: VDJdb matching was skewed toward anti-spike CD8 responses and likely underestimated virus-specific expansions by missing private and CD4 specificities.

Library generation was performed with 5' RACE. Sequencing used a NextSeq 500. To correct for sequencing error and PCR bias, the TCR library protocol tagged individual cDNA molecules with unique molecular identifiers. Both TCR alpha and beta chains were sequenced, and tight co-correlation was observed between alpha and beta sequence abundances in each sample. As for how the authors treated the data: Decombinator V4 was used to annotate the V gene, J gene and CDR3 of the TCR sequences. TCRs were defined as expanded if a significant change between any two time points was detected under a Poisson model with p below 0.0001. TCR abundances were normalised to the total number of TCRs sequenced per sample and were expressed as counts per million. MAIT TCRs were defined by TRAV1-2 paired with TRAJ12, TRAJ20 or TRAJ33, and iNKT TCRs by TRAV10 paired with TRAJ18. VDJdb, accessed on 1 November 2021, was searched for TCRs annotated for CMV, EBV and SARS-CoV-2, and TCRs annotated for more than one antigen were excluded. TCRdb trimmed public reads at Q25 via fastp, called clones via MiXCR and kept in-frame beta chains. Each entry is one CDR3 protein sequence, shown with its most common DNA and genes. TCRdb, not the authors, supplied the V and J calls. This sample lists around 28,000 distinct CDR3 sequences; 5.3% were detected once. The ten largest clones add up to 4.5% of the sample.

Ten or more counts support this clonotype. Its antigen remains unidentified. No quality values exist for individual bases; no much larger clone is one base distant. The germline V gene specifies LGHNA as CDR1 and YSLEER as CDR2. Relative to germline, V is 0 bases shorter and J is 8 bases shorter, with 11 bases between their ends. Spanning cysteine to phenylalanine, the CDR3 consists of 14 amino acids. Only the CDR3 region is kept as DNA, spanning 42 bases read in frame from base 1. Set within a cohort of healthcare workers in London, UK, this nested case-control study involved weekly PCR testing of nasopharyngeal swabs along with blood sampling. Healthcare workers were recruited between 23 and 31 March 2020, during the week of the UK lockdown, and were followed weekly for up to about 15 weeks.

Sequencing input: whole blood. The chain was built from TRBV4-3 and TRBJ2-1; the D gene lacks a confident call. The TCR comes from an adult who was a healthcare worker with PCR-confirmed SARS-CoV-2 infection or an uninfected control (not recorded which). The DNA is TGCGCCAGCAGCCAAGACGGCTTTCCCTATGAGCAGTTCTTC. It specifies CASSQDGFPYEQFF.